The 22 T cell receptor beta chains listed next were all sequenced from one sample in a study of patients and donors after allogeneic stem cell transplantation (TCRdb year 2020). Receptor amplification or capture employed RT-PCR. Data came from a NextSeq 550. TCRdb took the public reads, trimmed them with fastp at Q25, ran MiXCR for clone calling and kept in-frame beta chains. Each entry is one CDR3 protein sequence, shown with its most common DNA and genes. This sample lists 9,000 to 15,000 distinct CDR3 sequences; around 27% were detected once. The top ten clones comprise 40% to 65% of the sample. The source material was blood, either unsorted or a sorted T cell fraction (not recorded which). All receptors derive from a human donor who was either an allogeneic HSCT recipient or a stem cell or donor lymphocyte infusion donor (not recorded which). It is not recorded whose cells these are; they may come from a transplant donor.

The rearrangement uses TRBV5-1 and TRBJ2-4, with TRBD2 matching 14 bases. Germline V gene data show CDR1 as SGHRS and CDR2 as YFSETQ. The CDR3 consists of 17 residues. J gave up 3 bases and V 4 bases, and 6 bases lay outside the gene matches. The CDR3 bases are TGCGCCAGCAGCGTCGGGACTAGCGGGAGTGGCAAAAACATTCAGTACTTC. Translated, it gives CASSVGTSGSGKNIQYF.

This clonotype was detected a few times. The rearrangement joins TRBV30 to TRBJ1-1; no definite D call. V lost 2 bases and J lost 1, with 11 bases in between. The germline V gene has CDR1 GTSNPN and CDR2 SVGIG (reference sequence). CDR3 length: 14 residues. CDR3 DNA: TGTGCCTGGAGTCTCACTCGGGGGAACACTGAAGCTTTCTTT. Amino acids: CAWSLTRGNTEAFF.

This clonotype was counted only a few times. The V call is TRBV3-1, the J call TRBJ1-5; a possible D gene is TRBD1 (5 bases). V was clipped by 1 base and J by 1 base, with 14 bases between them. The germline CDR1 and CDR2 sequences are LGHDT and YNNKEL (reference sequence). CDR3 length: 17 residues. The CDR3 sequence: CASSQASTVGSNQPQHF. DNA for the CDR3: TGTGCCAGCAGCCAAGCTTCGACAGTGGGGAGCAATCAGCCCCAGCATTTT.

This sequence joins TRBV28 and TRBJ2-3; no firm D call. Germline V gives CDR1 MDHEN, CDR2 SYDVKM. Trimming removed 3 bases from V and 2 bases from J, with 12 bases in between. This CDR3 has 15 residues. CDR3 DNA sequence: TGTGCCAGCAGTTTTGGACCCCCACTCACAGATACGCAGTATTTT. This codes for CASSFGPPLTDTQYF.

This chain links TRBV7-9 with TRBJ1-2; tentatively, D is TRBD1 (6 bases). The ends were cut back, 10 bases at V and 3 bases at J, with 9 bases in the middle. Germline V gene sequence: CDR1 SEHNR, CDR2 FQNEAQ (reference sequence). CDR3 length: 11 amino acids. The CDR3 is CATGQHYGYTF. The DNA for the CDR3 is TGTGCCACCGGACAGCACTATGGCTACACCTTC.

The chain employs TRBV4-1 and TRBJ2-7, with 10 bases identical to TRBD2. Trimming took 1 base from V and 4 from J; bases not matched to a gene: 1. CDR1 is MGHRA and CDR2 is YSYEKL in the germline V gene. This CDR3 region has 14 residues. This CDR3 is CASSQASGSYEQYF. Here the CDR3 DNA reads TGCGCCAGCAGCCAAGCTAGCGGGAGTTACGAGCAGTACTTC.

This clonotype was found a few times. The chain has TRBV6-5 and TRBJ1-6, with TRBD1 identical over 9 bases. J was trimmed by 11 bases and V by 0 bases; bases with no gene match: 5. Germline loops: CDR1 MNHEY, CDR2 SVGAGI. The CDR3 contains 15 residues. As DNA, the CDR3 is TGTGCCAGCAGTTACTCCACAGGGGGCGAGGCACCCCTCCACTTT. Translating it yields CASSYSTGGEAPLHF.

This chain links TRBV5-6 with TRBJ1-2; TRBD1 agrees at 11 bases. CDR1 and CDR2 from the germline V gene are SGHDT and YYEEEE. V shed 4 bases and J 6 bases; nucleotides not matched to a gene: 5. CDR3 size: 14 residues. CDR3 amino acids: CASSLPDRGHGYTF. The CDR3 coding sequence is TGTGCCAGCAGCCTACCGGACAGGGGGCATGGCTACACCTTC.

There are a few counts of this clonotype. The V and J genes are TRBV20-1 and TRBJ1-1, with TRBD1 matching 8 bases. This CDR3 region has 14 residues. Germline CDR1 is DFQATT and CDR2 is SNEGSKA (reference sequence). V shed 2 bases and J 3 bases; nucleotides not matched to a gene: 5. The CDR3 region is CSARITGGHTEAFF. In DNA form, the CDR3 reads TGCAGTGCTAGAATCACAGGGGGGCACACTGAAGCTTTCTTT.

The table lists this clonotype with a few counts. V gene TRBV10-3 combines with J gene TRBJ1-1; possible D gene TRBD1, 6 bases. This CDR3 region has 13 residues. CDR1 and CDR2 (germline): ENHRY, SYGVKD. V was cut by 8 bases and J by 8 bases, with 18 bases left in between. DNA for the CDR3: TGTGCCATCCAAGCCGGGACATGGGGAGAAGCTTTCTTT. Amino acid sequence: CAIQAGTWGEAFF.

The chain couples TRBV6-2 or TRBV6-3 to TRBJ2-1, with D perhaps matching TRBD2 (6 bases). Germline V gives CDR1 MNHEY, CDR2 SVGEGT. The V end was cut by 2 bases, the J end by 7 bases, with 12 bases between. The CDR3 is 14 residues long. The CDR3 reads CASSYVGGRNEQFF. CDR3 in DNA: TGTGCCAGCAGTTACGTGGGGGGAAGGAATGAGCAGTTCTTC.

The rearrangement uses TRBV15 and TRBJ2-3; D is unresolved. V lost 5 bases to trimming and J lost 0 bases, with 18 bases between them. The CDR3 runs 17 residues. The germline V gene encodes CDR1 LNHNV and CDR2 YYDKDF (reference sequence). The CDR3 region is CATSASRLTPSTDTQYF. CDR3 nucleotides: TGTGCCACCAGCGCCTCCAGACTGACTCCTAGCACAGATACGCAGTATTTT.

This clonotype was seen repeatedly, ten times or more. This sequence joins TRBV6-2 or TRBV6-3 and TRBJ1-2; D not resolved. CDR1 and CDR2 from the germline V gene are MNHEY and SVGEGT. The CDR3 has 13 residues. V was cut by 10 bases and J by 2 bases, with 14 bases left in between. The CDR3 reads CAITDPGNYGYTF. CDR3 nucleotide sequence: TGTGCCATCACGGACCCGGGAAACTATGGCTACACCTTC.

The rearrangement links TRBV7-9 to TRBJ1-6; D gene unclear. V lost 6 bases and J lost 8, with 11 bases in between. CDR1 and CDR2 (germline): SEHNR, FQNEAQ (reference sequence). The CDR3 sequence is 13 residues long. This CDR3 reads CASRFASYSPLHF. The CDR3 region has the DNA TGTGCCAGCAGATTCGCTTCGTATTCACCCCTCCACTTT.

The chain recombines TRBV12-3 or TRBV12-4 with TRBJ2-7; the match to TRBD1 covers 7 bases. This CDR3 is built from 13 residues. Trimming removed 6 bases from V and 2 bases from J; junction bases left unmatched: 4. CDR3 DNA sequence: TGTGCCAGCAGAACAGGGGCGACCTACGAGCAGTACTTC. Translation gives CASRTGATYEQYF.

Only a few counts were recorded for this clonotype. The chain couples TRBV4-3 to TRBJ1-1, with 9 bases identical to TRBD1. Germline V gene data show CDR1 as LGHNA and CDR2 as YSLEER. This CDR3 is built from 17 residues. The V gene end was trimmed by 4 bases and the J gene end by 5 bases; junction bases not matched to a gene: 14. The CDR3 here is CASSLSEDGQGKTEAFF. CDR3 in DNA: TGCGCCAGCAGCCTTTCGGAGGATGGACAGGGGAAAACTGAAGCTTTCTTT.

This clonotype was seen more than once but under ten times. The chain combines TRBV5-1 with TRBJ1-1; a possible D gene is TRBD1 (5 bases). The CDR3 covers 13 residues. CDR1 and CDR2 from the germline V gene are SGHRS and YFSETQ. V lost 7 bases to trimming and J lost 0 bases, with 10 bases between them. Here the CDR3 DNA reads TGCGCCAGCTCAGACAGAATGAACACTGAAGCTTTCTTT. Translation: CASSDRMNTEAFF.

The chain has TRBV20-1 and TRBJ1-5, with no clear D. CDR1 and CDR2 (germline): DFQATT, SNEGSKA (reference sequence). Trimming shortened V by 6 bases and J by 10 bases, and 13 bases separated the two germline ends. There are 11 residues in the CDR3. This chain's CDR3 is CSAPLNGPQHF. CDR3 coding DNA: TGCAGTGCCCCCTTGAATGGACCCCAGCATTTT.

This chain connects TRBV5-1 to TRBJ1-6, with D unclear. The ends were cut back, 5 bases at V and 9 bases at J, with 9 bases in the middle. Germline V lookup: CDR1 SGHRS, CDR2 YFSETQ. CDR3 length equals 12 residues. CDR3 bases: TGCGCCAGCAGAAGAGAATTTTCACCCCTCCACTTT. Translated: CASRREFSPLHF.

This clonotype was detected a few times. J is TRBJ1-5 and V is TRBV18; 10 bases are shared with TRBD1. J was trimmed by 1 base and V by 6 bases; bases with no gene match: 3. CDR3 size: 15 residues. Germline assignment: CDR1 KGHSH and CDR2 LQKENI. CDR3 sequence: CASSRTGGSNQPQHF. Written as DNA, the CDR3 is TGTGCCAGCTCCCGGACAGGGGGAAGCAATCAGCCCCAGCATTTT. Complete variable domain (other parts from reference TRBV18 and TRBJ1-5): NAGVMQNPRHLVRRRGQEARLRCSPMKGHSHVYWYRQLPEEGLKFMVYLQKENIIDESGMPKERFSAEFPKEGPSILRIQQVVRGDSAAYFCASSRTGGSNQPQHFGDGTRLSIL.

The genes are TRBV5-5 and TRBJ1-5; D gene unclear. The V gene's germline CDR1 is SGHKS and CDR2 YYEKEE (reference sequence). V lost 4 bases to trimming and J lost 3 bases, with 11 bases between them. CDR3 size: 14 residues. In DNA form, the CDR3 reads TGTGCCAGCAGCCTGGCGGGATTCAATCAGCCCCAGCATTTT. This encodes CASSLAGFNQPQHF.

This clonotype was seen repeatedly, ten times or more. V usage is TRBV27 and J usage is TRBJ1-2; possibly TRBD1 for D (6 bases). The CDR3 has 15 amino acids. Per the germline V gene, CDR1 is MNHEY and CDR2 is SMNVEV (reference sequence). The V end was cut by 5 bases, the J end by 1 base, with 14 bases between. As DNA, the CDR3 is TGTGCCAGCAGTACACGACAGGAGCGTAACTATGGCTACACCTTC. Its protein product is CASSTRQERNYGYTF.